The text below deals with one T cell receptor (beta chain). Its antigen is undetermined. The CDR3 is 16 amino acids. Trimming pared 5 bases from V and 8 bases from J, leaving 25 bases between. In germline, CDR1 is SGHRS, CDR2 YFSETQ. The data originate from a study of cytomegalovirus exposure and HLA in healthy donors. Whole-study context: Tens of millions of unique TCR sequences came from HLA-typed donors in an early release. Study findings and constraints: On later analysis, the bulk of CMV-associated TCR beta chains appeared to be HLA-restricted. CMV antigen specificity was confirmed in vitro for three CMV-associated chains. For cytomegalovirus status, the classifier reportedly gave diagnoses with high specificity and sensitivity.

Primers included in the PCR were 60 Vbeta and 13 Jbeta primers. The protocol was immunoSEQ multiplex PCR, while the TCRdb copy is restricted to in-frame clones and leaves out a portion. The table records roughly 120,000 clones, around 82% of them present only once. The genes are TRBV5-1 and TRBJ1-2; D might be TRBD1 (6 bases). The sample was PBMCs. The receptor's source is a man aged 40-50 years in good health and CMV-seronegative. This chain's CDR3 is CASRNPGQGDGKGYTF. The DNA for the CDR3 is TGCGCCAGCAGGAATCCGGGACAAGGGGACGGAAAGGGCTACACCTTC.